These 21 T cell receptor beta chains originate from one sample sequenced in a study of blood T cell repertoires in COVID-19. Clones were sequenced by immunoSEQ multiplex PCR, and TCRdb holds only the in-frame ones, with some missing. The sample lists some 270,000 clones, more than 75% occurring once. Specimen: peripheral blood. The receptors were gathered from a woman aged 55-69 years who had recovered from COVID-19.

The chain employs TRBV5-1 and TRBJ2-3, with 11 nucleotides matching TRBD2. In germline, CDR1 is SGHRS, CDR2 YFSETQ. The CDR3 spans 14 residues. V was pared by 4 bases and J by 6 bases, with 4 bases of the junction left unmatched. For the CDR3, the DNA is TGCGCCAGCAGCCCTTCTAGCGGGGGGGATACGCAGTATTTT. Its protein product is CASSPSSGGDTQYF.

This clone showed up just once. V and J are TRBV5-1 and TRBJ1-2; D not certain. V lost 0 bases to trimming and J lost 3 bases, with 9 bases between them. This CDR3 is 14 amino acids long. Germline CDR1 SGHRS, CDR2 YFSETQ. CDR3 in amino acids: CASSLVTVDYGYTF. DNA of the CDR3: TGCGCCAGCAGCTTGGTTACGGTTGACTATGGCTACACCTTC.

The gene calls are TRBV7-2 and TRBJ1-1; tentatively, D is TRBD1 (5 bases). This CDR3 region has 17 residues. Germline CDR1 is SGHTA and CDR2 is FQGNSA. The V end lost 5 bases, the J end lost 1 base, and 20 bases lay between the germline ends. For the CDR3, the DNA is TGTGCCAGCAGCCTATCAGGGTCTGGCAGAAAGAACACTGAAGCTTTCTTT. The encoded protein is CASSLSGSGRKNTEAFF.

This chain connects TRBV18 to TRBJ1-1; D gene ambiguous. Germline V gene lookup returns CDR1 KGHSH and CDR2 LQKENI. V gave up 1 base and J gave up 8 bases, with 11 bases separating them. The CDR3 totals 13 residues. CDR3 bases: TGTGCCAGCTCACCACGGATCTGGGAGGAAGCTTTCTTT. Translated, it gives CASSPRIWEEAFF.

This clone was picked up a small number of times. The CDR3 loop is CASSPEPGVTYEQYF. The CDR3 DNA is TGTGCCAGCAGCCCCGAGCCCGGGGTCACCTACGAGCAGTACTTC. This chain connects TRBV7-3 to TRBJ2-7; D is perhaps TRBD2 (5 bases). V was shortened by 5 bases and J by 2 bases, with 16 bases between the two germline ends. CDR3 length equals 15 residues. CDR1 is SGHTA and CDR2 is FQGTGA in the germline V gene.

The chain recombines TRBV19 with TRBJ1-5, with TRBD1 matching over 9 bases. The germline CDR1 and CDR2 sequences are LNHDA and SQIVND (reference sequence). J lost 0 bases, V lost 2 bases, and 2 bases had no gene match. This CDR3 comprises 16 residues. CDR3 sequence reads: CASSIRGQGSNQPQHF. Here the CDR3 DNA reads TGTGCCAGTAGTATAAGGGGACAGGGTAGCAATCAGCCCCAGCATTTT.

The chain combines TRBV19 with TRBJ1-4; D call uncertain. CDR1 is LNHDA and CDR2 is SQIVND in the germline V gene (reference sequence). This CDR3 region has 15 residues. V gave up 5 bases and J gave up 0 bases, with 10 bases separating them. The CDR3 here is CASSAAPATNEKLFF. The CDR3 DNA reads as TGTGCCAGTAGTGCCGCTCCGGCAACTAATGAAAAACTGTTTTTT. Full variable domain (rest looked up from reference TRBV19 and TRBJ1-4): DGGITQSPKYLFRKEGQNVTLSCEQNLNHDAMYWYRQDPGQGLRLIYYSQIVNDFQKGDIAEGYSVSREKKESFPLTVTSAQKNPTAFYLCASSAAPATNEKLFFGSGTQLSVL.

This chain joins TRBV13 and TRBJ1-2; 8 nucleotides agree with TRBD1. Germline assignment: CDR1 PRHDT and CDR2 FYEKMQ (reference sequence). This CDR3 has 14 amino acids. Trimming at V came to 0 bases and at J to 8 bases, leaving 5 bases not matched to a gene. The CDR3 loop reads CASSLGSGGFGYTF. In nucleotides, the CDR3 is TGTGCCAGCAGCTTAGGCTCAGGGGGCTTCGGCTACACCTTC. Filled out from reference TRBV13 and TRBJ1-2, the complete variable domain reads AAGVIQSPRHLIKEKRETATLKCYPIPRHDTVYWYQQGPGQDPQFLISFYEKMQSDKGSIPDRFSAQQFSDYHSELNMSSLELGDSALYFCASSLGSGGFGYTFGSGTRLTVV.

The V call is TRBV3-1 (or the pseudogene TRBV3-2), the J call TRBJ2-5, with 9 bases matching TRBD1. Germline V gene lookup returns CDR1 LGHDT and CDR2 YNNKEL (reference sequence). V lost 4 bases, J lost 5 bases, and 8 bases stayed unmatched. The CDR3 contains 15 residues. Here the CDR3 reads CASSPRTGEKETQYF. DNA of the CDR3: TGTGCCAGCAGCCCGAGGACAGGGGAGAAGGAGACCCAGTACTTC.

The chain uses TRBV5-1 and TRBJ2-7; 9 positions agree with TRBD1. The ends lost 0 bases at V and 2 bases at J; junction bases unmatched: 3. The CDR3 contains 15 residues. Germline V gene data show CDR1 as SGHRS and CDR2 as YFSETQ. The CDR3 nucleotides are TGCGCCAGCAGCTTGGGGGGACAGGGCGCCTACGAGCAGTACTTC. Its translation is CASSLGGQGAYEQYF.

The genes are TRBV28 and TRBJ1-1; D not certain. Germline values: CDR1 MDHEN, CDR2 SYDVKM. The CDR3 contains 16 residues. The V end was cut by 7 bases, the J end by 5 bases, with 23 bases between. The CDR3 DNA is TGTGCCAGCATACAATCACCAGTCTATATCAGGACTGAAGCTTTCTTT. Encoded protein: CASIQSPVYIRTEAFF.

This sequence joins TRBV4-2 and TRBJ2-1; 11 bases are a match to TRBD1. The CDR3 totals 17 residues. Germline-derived CDR1 and CDR2 are LGHNA and YNFKEQ. The ends lost 1 base at V and 8 bases at J; junction bases unmatched: 10. DNA of the CDR3: TGTGCCAGCAGCCAAGCACCGGGACAGGGGGTAAAAGATGAGCAGTTCTTC. It translates to CASSQAPGQGVKDEQFF.

J is TRBJ1-2 and V is TRBV19; D uncertain. The V and J ends lost 4 bases and 8 bases respectively, with 11 bases between them. The germline V gene has CDR1 LNHDA and CDR2 SQIVND (reference sequence). CDR3 size: 12 residues. The CDR3 nucleotides read TGTGCCAGTAGTAACCCAGTCGGGGGCTACACCTTC. Translating it yields CASSNPVGGYTF.

The chain has TRBV27 and TRBJ1-2; D perhaps matches TRBD1 (6 bases). Germline CDR1 and CDR2: MNHEY and SMNVEV (reference sequence). The CDR3 covers 15 residues. With 4 bases removed from V and 2 bases from J, the gap between germline ends came to 14 bases. CDR3 nucleotide sequence: TGTGCCAGCAGTTCGAGGGGGACCGGCAACTATGGCTACACCTTC. Translation gives CASSSRGTGNYGYTF.

DNA of the CDR3: TGTGCCAGCAGTTTAATTGAGTCTGGAAACACCATATATTTT. This encodes CASSLIESGNTIYF. This chain links TRBV28 with TRBJ1-3; D gene uncertain. The V gene lost 2 bases and the J gene lost 1 base, with 6 bases spanning the gap. The length of the CDR3 is 14 residues. Looked up from germline, CDR1 is MDHEN and CDR2 is SYDVKM.

The V and J genes are TRBV3-1 (or the pseudogene TRBV3-2) and TRBJ1-6, with 8 nucleotides matching TRBD1. Per the germline V gene, CDR1 is LGHDT and CDR2 is YNNKEL (reference sequence). The CDR3 is 18 amino acids. With V trimmed by 4 bases and J by 3 bases, 11 bases remained unmatched. CDR3 protein: CASSPGVRGTGYNSPLHF. CDR3 DNA: TGTGCCAGCAGCCCCGGTGTAAGGGGGACAGGCTATAATTCACCCCTCCACTTT.

V gene TRBV6-5 combines with J gene TRBJ1-4; D may be TRBD1 (5 bases). This CDR3 region has 13 residues. CDR1 and CDR2 from the germline V gene are MNHEY and SVGAGI. V was clipped by 2 bases and J by 7 bases, with 8 bases between them. The CDR3 loop reads CASSYPGSEKLFF. In nucleotides, the CDR3 is TGTGCCAGCAGTTACCCAGGGTCTGAAAAACTGTTTTTT.

The CDR3 DNA is TGCGCCAGCAGCTCCACCCTACTAGTCACAGATACGCAGTATTTT. Translation: CASSSTLLVTDTQYF. The V call is TRBV5-1, the J call TRBJ2-3; tentative D call: TRBD2 (5 bases). Germline V gene lookup returns CDR1 SGHRS and CDR2 YFSETQ. The CDR3 has 15 amino acids. V was shortened by 3 bases and J by 2 bases, with 13 bases between the two germline ends.

The CDR3 bases are TGTGCCAGCAGCCCTCATCCCGGGACTAGCGGGACCAATGAGCAGTTCTTC. It yields the protein CASSPHPGTSGTNEQFF. The chain joins TRBV13 to TRBJ2-1, with 13 bases that match TRBD2. The ends lost 5 bases at V and 6 bases at J; junction bases unmatched: 10. The germline CDR1 and CDR2 sequences are PRHDT and FYEKMQ (reference sequence). This CDR3 has 17 amino acids.

This sequence joins TRBV19 and TRBJ1-3; D is unclear. Germline CDR1 and CDR2: LNHDA and SQIVND (reference sequence). The CDR3 contains 14 residues. V lost 5 bases, J lost 0 bases, and 8 bases lay in between. The CDR3, as DNA: TGTGCCAGTAGTCCGGGGAACTCTGGAAACACCATATATTTT. The encoded protein is CASSPGNSGNTIYF.

The count of this clone is one. The rearrangement links TRBV11-2 to TRBJ1-2; D gene unclear. This CDR3 spans 13 amino acids. V lost 5 bases and J 5 bases, leaving 12 bases between the germline ends. CDR1 and CDR2 from the germline V gene are SGHAT and FQNNGV. Written as DNA, the CDR3 is TGTGCCAGCAGCCCCTCTCGAGGGTATGGCTACACCTTC. It encodes CASSPSRGYGYTF.